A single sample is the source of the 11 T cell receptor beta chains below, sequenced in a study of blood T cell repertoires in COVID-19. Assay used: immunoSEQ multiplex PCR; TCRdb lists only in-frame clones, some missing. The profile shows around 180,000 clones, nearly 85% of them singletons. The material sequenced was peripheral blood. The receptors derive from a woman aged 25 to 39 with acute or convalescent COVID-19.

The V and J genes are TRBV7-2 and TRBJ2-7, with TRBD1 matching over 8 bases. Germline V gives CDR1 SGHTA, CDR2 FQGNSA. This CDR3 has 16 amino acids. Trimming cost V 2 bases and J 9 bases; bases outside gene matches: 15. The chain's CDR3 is CASSLLPTRDRGGQYF. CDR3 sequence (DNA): TGTGCCAGCAGCTTATTACCAACTCGCGACAGGGGTGGGCAGTACTTC. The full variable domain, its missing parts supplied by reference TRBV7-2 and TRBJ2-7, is GAGVSQSPSNKVTEKGKDVELRCDPISGHTALYWYRQSLGQGLEFLIYFQGNSAPDKSGLPSDRFSAERTGGSVSTLTIQRTQQEDSAVYLCASSLLPTRDRGGQYFGPGTRLTVT.

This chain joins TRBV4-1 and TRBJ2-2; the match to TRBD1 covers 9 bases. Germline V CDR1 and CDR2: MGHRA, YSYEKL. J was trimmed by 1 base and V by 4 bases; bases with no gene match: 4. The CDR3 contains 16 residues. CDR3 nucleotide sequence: TGCGCCAGCAGCCGAAGACAGGGGGGGAACACCGGGGAGCTGTTTTTT. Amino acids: CASSRRQGGNTGELFF.

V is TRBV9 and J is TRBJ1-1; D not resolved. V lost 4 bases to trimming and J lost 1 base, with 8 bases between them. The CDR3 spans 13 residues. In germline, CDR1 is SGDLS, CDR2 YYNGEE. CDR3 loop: CASSSNRNTEAFF. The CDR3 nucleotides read TGTGCCAGCAGCTCCAACAGGAACACTGAAGCTTTCTTT.

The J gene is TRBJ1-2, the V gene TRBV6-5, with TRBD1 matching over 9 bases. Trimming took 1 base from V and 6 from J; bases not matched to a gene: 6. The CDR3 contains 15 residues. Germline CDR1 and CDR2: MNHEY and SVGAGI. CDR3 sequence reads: CASSYLGGQGDGYTF. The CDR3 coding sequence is TGTGCCAGCAGTTACTTGGGGGGACAGGGAGATGGCTACACCTTC.

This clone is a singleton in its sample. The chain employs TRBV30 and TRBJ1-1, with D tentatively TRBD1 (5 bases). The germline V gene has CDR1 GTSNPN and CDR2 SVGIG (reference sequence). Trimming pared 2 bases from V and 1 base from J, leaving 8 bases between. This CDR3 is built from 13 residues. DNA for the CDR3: TGTGCCTGGAGTTCCACAGGGAACACTGAAGCTTTCTTT. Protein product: CAWSSTGNTEAFF.

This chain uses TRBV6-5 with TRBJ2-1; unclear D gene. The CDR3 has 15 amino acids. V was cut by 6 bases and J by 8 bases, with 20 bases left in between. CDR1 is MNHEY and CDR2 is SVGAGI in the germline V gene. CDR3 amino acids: CASRVTGTGSDEQFF. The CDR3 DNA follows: TGTGCCAGCAGAGTTACCGGTACTGGTTCCGATGAGCAGTTCTTC.

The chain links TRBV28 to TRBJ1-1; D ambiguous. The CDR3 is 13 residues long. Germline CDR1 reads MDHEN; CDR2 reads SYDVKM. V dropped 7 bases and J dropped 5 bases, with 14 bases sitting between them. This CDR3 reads CASNRGGLTEAFF. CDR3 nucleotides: TGTGCCAGCAATAGAGGCGGACTTACTGAAGCTTTCTTT.

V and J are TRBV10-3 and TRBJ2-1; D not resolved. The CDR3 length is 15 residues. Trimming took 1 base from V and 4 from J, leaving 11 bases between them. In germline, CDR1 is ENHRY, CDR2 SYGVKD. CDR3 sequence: CAISEWQAQYNEQFF. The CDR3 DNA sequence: TGTGCCATCAGTGAGTGGCAGGCTCAATACAATGAGCAGTTCTTC.

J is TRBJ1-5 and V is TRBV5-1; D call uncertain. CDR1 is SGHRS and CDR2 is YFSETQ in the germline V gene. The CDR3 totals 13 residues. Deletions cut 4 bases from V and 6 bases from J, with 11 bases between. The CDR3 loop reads CASSPTSGQPQHF. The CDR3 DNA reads TGCGCCAGCAGCCCGACGTCAGGTCAGCCCCAGCATTTT.

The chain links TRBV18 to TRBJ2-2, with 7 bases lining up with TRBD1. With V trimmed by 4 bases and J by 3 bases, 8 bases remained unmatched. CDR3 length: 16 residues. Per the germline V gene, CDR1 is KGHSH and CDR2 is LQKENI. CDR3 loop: CASSLIRDSHTGELFF. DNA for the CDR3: TGTGCCAGCTCACTAATCCGGGACAGTCACACCGGGGAGCTGTTTTTT.

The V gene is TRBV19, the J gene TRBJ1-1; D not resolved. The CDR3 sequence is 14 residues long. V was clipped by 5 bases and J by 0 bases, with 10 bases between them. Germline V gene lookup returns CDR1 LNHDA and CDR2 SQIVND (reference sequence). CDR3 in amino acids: CASSFQTVNTEAFF. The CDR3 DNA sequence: TGTGCCAGTAGTTTCCAGACTGTGAACACTGAAGCTTTCTTT.